This entry features one T cell receptor (beta chain) sequence. Its antigen is not yet known. No base-level quality is on record; no much larger clone is a single base apart. In total, around 600 healthy bone marrow donors made up the cohort. Cohort members were all nominally healthy when sampled, although unrecorded immune exposures were likely present. The donor was CMV seropositive and was included in the group of about 290 seropositive cohort members. A peripheral blood sample was provided by each donor, and peripheral blood mononuclear cells were used for TCR beta sequencing. Genomic DNA was extracted from the blood cell samples with the Qiagen DNeasy Blood Extraction Kit. This sample was taken from a study of cytomegalovirus exposure and HLA in healthy donors (dated by TCRdb to 2017 to 2019). About the full investigation: In an earlier analysis of under 600 of the donors, approximately 260 Gb of sequence data and 90 million to 120 million unique TCR beta sequences from roughly 180 million T cells were reported. Among roughly 370 genotyped donors of the cohort, an average of about 240,000 unique TCR beta nucleotide sequences were sequenced per donor, around 20% of them non-productive. In addition to the first cohort of around 670 subjects, a separate validation cohort of 120 different subjects was used. To study patterns of TCR occurrence, a later analysis re-analyzed previously published TCR beta repertoires from several hundred donors and added high-resolution HLA genotyping. Alongside the repertoire data, information on donor age, sex, ethnicity and CMV serostatus was compiled. The study profiled the T cell repertoires of under 700 subjects by immunosequencing and related them to cytomegalovirus serostatus. The aim of the study was to test whether cataloging public T cell receptors could identify signatures of past pathogen exposure. An early release that covered fewer than 750 HLA-typed donors contained around 300 gigabases of sequencing data and tens of millions of unique TCR sequences. The number of donors typed differed by locus, with 629-630 for A, B, C, DRB1 and DQB1, roughly 520 for DQA1, 600 to 610 for DPA1, and some 450 for DPB1. High-throughput TCR immunosequencing, statistical association of individual TCRs with disease status, and machine learning were combined to predict cytomegalovirus infection status. Genome-wide SNP genotypes for about 65% of the 666 donors were used in a later genetic analysis, which treated that subset as a discovery cohort. Among the roughly 400 genotyped donors, around 81% belonged to the genetic ancestry cluster associated with self-reported Caucasian donors. About 5 DR-DQ haplotypes were handled as single units for association and clustering, since linkage in the cohort was strong. Class I and class II HLA loci were covered by the typing at four-digit resolution. Every discovery cohort repertoire had been produced on one sequencing platform. An earlier analysis of 587 of the donors used high-throughput TCR beta sequencing to judge whether each TCR beta V gene segment behaved as functional or pseudogenic. Rather than using new phenotypic data, the later analysis identified candidate immune exposures from TCR beta sequences and from how often those sequences occurred across donors. Summary of the overall study and its limitations: According to a later analysis, parvovirus B19, influenza, CMV and Epstein-Barr virus appeared linked to several top co-occurrence clusters. Because HLA typing was missing for some donors at each locus, association tests included only the typed subset. In a later analysis, most CMV-associated TCR beta chains were found to appear HLA-restricted, with HLA associations seemingly driven largely by CMV exposure. Across donors, most TCR sequences were observed very rarely, whereas some public TCRs were present in many individuals. When HLA alleles, especially DR and DQ, strongly co-occurred, attributing TCR associations to individual alleles was difficult. Cytomegalovirus status was reported to be diagnosed by the classifier with high specificity and sensitivity in both the original and validation cohorts. Only TCR beta chains were sequenced in this cohort, and the absence of alpha or paired-chain data limited detectable features. In vitro tests confirmed that a few of the cytomegalovirus-associated TCR beta chains recognize cytomegalovirus antigens. A total of 150 to 200 TCR beta chains were listed by the study as associated with cytomegalovirus. In a later genetic analysis, a missense DCLRE1C variant was associated with V-gene and J-gene trimming of TCR beta chains, and the association was replicated in an independent cohort. Some IMGT-functional V segments, including TRBV6-2 and TRBV6-3, could not be distinguished by the 87-base-pair reads and were therefore excluded. Immune exposure information for the cohort was limited to CMV serostatus. Linkage disequilibrium might explain the correlated functional status among segregating V segments, but an unknown experimental factor could not be ruled out. A later genetic analysis reported fewer N-insertions in productive TCRs among donors in an Asian-associated ancestry cluster than the 666-donor mean. The authors suggested that the approach could potentially be extended to other disease states and immunological phenotypes. In an earlier analysis of several hundred of the donors, most TCR beta V segments were observed in productive rearrangements about 90% or about 30% of the time, broadly matching IMGT annotations. A further reported finding was that TCR beta sequences accurately predicted the HLA-A and HLA-B alleles for most subjects in the first cohort. About 15 rarely observed V segments, including chromosome 9 orphons, were excluded from the earlier analysis of some 590 of the donors because counts were too low. In a later analysis, TCR association rates were found to vary across HLA loci, with the most associated TCRs seen for DRB1 alleles and the fewest for HLA-C alleles. At a false discovery rate of 0.05, a later analysis linked 15,000 to 20,000 TCR beta sequences to specific HLA alleles. In a later analysis, HLA-associated TCR beta chains showed more clonal expansion and lower generation probabilities than non-associated chains that were equally common. Presence/absence analyses assumed roughly uniform sequencing depth across donors, an assumption that may not hold. A cluster of highly shared sequence variants was judged likely to be a technical artifact of the sequencing pipeline.

Library generation was performed with the immunoSEQ multiplex PCR assay. For the multiplex PCR, a mixture combining 60 forward primers for TCR Vbeta segments and 13 reverse primers for TCR Jbeta segments was used. Amplification of the CDR3 region of rearranged TCR beta genes was performed with a multiplex PCR assay on genomic DNA. On the Illumina HiSeq System, the amplified TCR beta libraries were sequenced as 87-base-pair reads. The study's own analysis went as follows. A later analysis counted about 80 million unique TCR beta chains across the 550 to 750 repertoires, and some 12 million of these chains were shared by at least two donors. A nearest-neighbor algorithm error-corrected the raw reads and collapsed the reads into unique sequences, merging closely related sequences to remove PCR and sequencing errors. To assign V, D and J gene segments, CDR3 sequences were aligned to IMGT reference sequences. For a sequence to be retained, a match of at least six nucleotides was required to both a V gene segment and a J gene segment. A rearrangement was called productive if the CDR3 had no stop codons and remained in frame with V and J, and every other rearrangement was called non-productive. Following IMGT convention, CDR3 was defined as the stretch from the second conserved V-encoded cysteine up to the conserved J-encoded phenylalanine. Sequences without an unambiguous match to a single V gene segment were excluded from the earlier analysis of 587 of the donors. An earlier analysis of fewer than 750 of the donors classified V segments as functional when productive rearrangements were above 56.7% and as segregating when the standard deviation between donors was above 5%. A statistical classification framework was developed to diagnose cytomegalovirus status using the catalog of TCR beta chain sequences. In a later analysis, TCR nucleotide sequences were compared against IMGT/GENE-DB human TR gene sequences so that V and J genes could be assigned. Using the TCRdist pipeline, a later analysis assigned CDR3 sequences along with most-parsimonious VDJ recombination scenarios. In a later analysis, each TCR beta chain was defined by its CDR3 amino acid sequence together with its V-gene family, and reads lacking a unique V-gene family were excluded. To address suspected cross-contamination and a sequencing artifact, a later analysis removed over 500 highly shared, low-generation-probability nucleotide sequences. In a later analysis, a clonal expansion index for each public chain was calculated from normalized within-repertoire ranks of inferred template counts. In a later analysis, generation probabilities were computed with a VDJ recombination model fitted to out-of-frame rearrangements, and the resulting probabilities were checked against IGoR. In a later analysis, hypergeometric tests were used to score TCR-TCR, TCR-HLA and TCR-CMV co-occurrence, with a repertoire-size bias correction applied to TCR pairs. In a later analysis, false discovery rates were estimated by permuting HLA or CMV assignments 20 times. A later analysis grouped co-occurring TCRs with DBSCAN, adding TCRdist sequence similarity when clustering within HLA-allele-positive subsets. Repertoires with fewer than 30,000 or more than 120,000 public chains, plus five repertoires with anomalous nucleotide sharing, were excluded from co-occurrence clustering. TCRdb obtained this table from immuneACCESS and retained in-frame rearrangements with V and J assigned. These tables miss some clones; where compared with another copy, unresolved V genes account for less than half of the shortfall, and the remainder is unexplained. That table is the source of V, J and clone size, and D and trimming were worked out from the DNA. Here the sample has about 120,000 clones; 70% to 85% occur a single time. 9.5% to 12% of the sample is in the top ten clones.

The CDR3 runs 13 residues from the cysteine to the phenylalanine. Only the CDR3 DNA stays, 39 bases, in frame from base 1. The germline V gene supplies CDR1 SGHVS and CDR2 FQNEAQ. V lost 1 base and J lost 4 bases; the stretch between them is 8 bases long. The chain joins TRBV7-8 to TRBJ2-7; TRBD2 is perhaps the D gene, given 6 matching bases. The sequence came from a middle-aged man in good health and CMV-seropositive. The material sequenced was PBMCs. CDR3 loop: CASSLGGGYEQYF. The DNA sequence is given as TGTGCCAGCAGCTTAGGAGGAGGGTACGAGCAGTACTTC. Outside the CDR3, residues come from the reference TRBV7-8 and TRBJ2-7 proteins, so the full variable domain is: GAGVSQSPRYKVAKRGQDVALRCDPISGHVSLFWYQQALGQGPEFLTYFQNEAQLDKSGLPSDRFFAERPEGSVSTLKIQRTQQEDSAVYLCASSLGGGYEQYFGPGTRLTVT.